These 21 T cell receptor beta chains came from one sample sequenced in a study of T cell responses to AZD1222 COVID-19 vaccine. Profiled with immunoSEQ multiplex PCR; TCRdb holds only in-frame clones, not every one. The table shows 150,000 to 200,000 clones, with 70% to 90% occurring only once. The starting material was peripheral blood, obtained 28 days after the second dose of the MenACWY control vaccine. Receptors originate from an adult who received the MenACWY meningococcal vaccine as a control.

This clone was observed once. Here the CDR3 DNA reads TGTGCCAGCAGCGGACCCAAAGGGGGACGGGCAGAAGAGACCCAGTACTTC. It is translated as CASSGPKGGRAEETQYF. The chain links TRBV9 to TRBJ2-5, with D perhaps TRBD1 (6 bases). The CDR3 covers 17 residues. V was clipped by 3 bases and J by 3 bases, with 21 bases between them. Germline values: CDR1 SGDLS, CDR2 YYNGEE.

This clone has just one count. DNA of the CDR3: TGTGCCAGTAGTACCACTGACAGGGTGAATGGCTACACCTTC. Translating it yields CASSTTDRVNGYTF. This sequence joins TRBV19 and TRBJ1-2; 7 bases map to TRBD1. This CDR3 has 14 residues. Germline assignment: CDR1 LNHDA and CDR2 SQIVND (reference sequence). With 4 bases clipped from V and 6 bases from J, the junction kept 8 bases outside the gene matches.

The V gene is TRBV10-3, the J gene TRBJ2-5; 11 nucleotides agree with TRBD2. V was clipped by 10 bases and J by 1 base; unmatched bases: 5. Germline V gene sequence: CDR1 ENHRY, CDR2 SYGVKD. The CDR3 runs to 14 residues. The CDR3 bases are TGTGCCACCGGGACTAGCGGAACCCAAGAGACCCAGTACTTC. Protein: CATGTSGTQETQYF.

The chain uses TRBV24-1 and TRBJ2-7; D may match TRBD1 or TRBD2 (5 bases each). V was clipped by 3 bases and J by 7 bases, with 18 bases between them. The CDR3 sequence is 15 residues long. Germline CDR1 KGHDR, CDR2 SFDVKD. CDR3 loop: CATSDPRDPEEEQYF. The DNA of the CDR3 is TGTGCCACCAGTGATCCCCGGGACCCTGAAGAAGAGCAGTACTTC.

The gene calls are TRBV28 and TRBJ1-3, with D possibly being TRBD1 (6 bases). With 5 bases removed from V and 2 bases from J, the gap between germline ends came to 13 bases. The CDR3 runs to 15 residues. Germline V gives CDR1 MDHEN, CDR2 SYDVKM. CDR3 in amino acids: CASSPRGRPGNTIYF. CDR3 DNA sequence: TGTGCCAGCAGTCCCAGGGGACGGCCTGGAAACACCATATATTTT.

The chain is built from TRBV28 and TRBJ1-1; D is undetermined. V dropped 5 bases and J dropped 14 bases, with 18 bases sitting between them. Per germline, CDR1 MDHEN and CDR2 SYDVKM. The CDR3 has 12 amino acids. The CDR3 nucleotides read TGTGCCAGCAGTCTAGGTGGGAAGGAGAGGTTCTTT. It is translated as CASSLGGKERFF.

The chain joins TRBV9 to TRBJ1-5; perhaps TRBD1 as D (5 bases). There are 14 residues in the CDR3. Looked up from germline, CDR1 is SGDLS and CDR2 is YYNGEE. Trimming left V 3 bases short and J 6 bases short, with 13 bases between. DNA of the CDR3: TGTGCCAGCAGCGCGGATGGGGCATTTCAGCCCCAGCATTTT. This gives the protein CASSADGAFQPQHF.

This clone was observed a handful of times. The same CDR3 also results from other DNA sequences found in this sample. This chain connects TRBV18 to TRBJ1-2; TRBD1 is a possible D gene (6 bases). V lost 3 bases and J 2 bases, leaving 7 bases between the germline ends. In germline, CDR1 is KGHSH, CDR2 LQKENI. This CDR3 is built from 13 residues. The CDR3 DNA follows: TGTGCCAGCTCACCTCAGGGGAACTATGGCTACACCTTC. This translates into CASSPQGNYGYTF.

The chain uses TRBV28 and TRBJ2-1, with TRBD1 as a possible D gene (6 bases). The length of the CDR3 is 13 residues. CDR1 and CDR2 (germline): MDHEN, SYDVKM. V shed 6 bases and J shed 10 bases, with 16 bases lying between them. DNA for the CDR3: TGTGCCAGCAGCCCAGGGCTAGGGACAGAGCAGTTCTTC. This codes for CASSPGLGTEQFF.

J is TRBJ1-5 and V is TRBV19; D is undetermined. Germline V CDR1 and CDR2: LNHDA, SQIVND (reference sequence). Trimming shortened V by 1 base and J by 1 base, and 5 bases separated the two germline ends. CDR3 length: 14 residues. DNA for the CDR3: TGTGCCAGTAGTATAGGGGGAAGCAATCAGCCCCAGCATTTT. Protein product: CASSIGGSNQPQHF.

The V gene is TRBV3-1 (or the pseudogene TRBV3-2), the J gene TRBJ1-3; D is perhaps TRBD1 (6 bases). The CDR3 has 14 amino acids. Germline CDR1 and CDR2: LGHDT and YNNKEL (reference sequence). With 4 bases removed from V and 4 bases from J, the gap between germline ends came to 11 bases. The chain's CDR3 is CASSRGGTGNTIYF. The CDR3 region has the DNA TGTGCCAGCAGCCGGGGGGGGACAGGAAACACCATATATTTT.

This clone showed up just once. The chain carries TRBV20-1 and TRBJ2-7; D is unresolved. The CDR3 totals 11 residues. V dropped 1 base and J dropped 3 bases, with 4 bases sitting between them. CDR1 and CDR2 (germline): DFQATT, SNEGSKA (reference sequence). The CDR3: CSARGDYEQYF. CDR3 DNA sequence: TGCAGTGCTAGAGGTGACTACGAGCAGTACTTC.

The genes are TRBV6-5 and TRBJ2-7; TRBD1 is a possible D gene (6 bases). This CDR3 has 15 residues. Trimming shortened V by 7 bases and J by 8 bases, and 24 bases separated the two germline ends. Looked up from germline, CDR1 is MNHEY and CDR2 is SVGAGI. CDR3 loop: CASTKSGTAWDKQYF. CDR3 nucleotide sequence: TGTGCCAGCACTAAAAGTGGGACGGCCTGGGACAAGCAGTACTTC.

The rearrangement uses TRBV5-5 and TRBJ1-1, with a tentative D call TRBD1 (5 bases). Germline V lookup: CDR1 SGHKS, CDR2 YYEKEE (reference sequence). V was trimmed by 4 bases and J by 4 bases, leaving 23 bases between them. This CDR3 contains 17 residues. The CDR3 protein is CASSHGAREAWGTEAFF. In DNA form, the CDR3 reads TGTGCCAGCAGCCATGGGGCCAGGGAGGCATGGGGCACTGAAGCTTTCTTT.

This chain links TRBV20-1 with TRBJ2-5; no reliable D call. The V end was cut by 1 base, the J end by 5 bases, with 2 bases between. The CDR3 covers 10 residues. Germline loops: CDR1 DFQATT, CDR2 SNEGSKA (reference sequence). The CDR3 loop is CSARAETQYF. In nucleotides, the CDR3 is TGCAGTGCTAGAGCTGAGACCCAGTACTTC.

For the CDR3, the DNA is TGTGCCAGCAGTCCCCTGACAGGGGGCCCTGGACGACAGTACTTC. Translating it yields CASSPLTGGPGRQYF. The chain carries TRBV25-1 and TRBJ2-7; 10 bases line up with TRBD1. The CDR3 spans 15 residues. Trimming cost V 5 bases and J 10 bases; bases outside gene matches: 14. The germline CDR1 and CDR2 sequences are MGHDK and SYGVNS.

The chain uses TRBV30 and TRBJ2-7; no reliable D call. CDR1 GTSNPN and CDR2 SVGIG come from the germline V gene (reference sequence). The CDR3 has 14 residues. Trimming stripped 4 bases from V and 3 bases from J, with 16 bases between. The CDR3 loop reads CAWTPLMGSYEQYF. The CDR3 coding sequence is TGTGCCTGGACCCCTCTAATGGGCAGCTACGAGCAGTACTTC.

With respect to this clone: Other nucleotide sequences from this sample produce the same CDR3. The chain uses TRBV28 and TRBJ1-5; D not resolved. CDR3 length: 11 amino acids. Germline CDR1 is MDHEN and CDR2 is SYDVKM. Trimming took 2 bases from V and 4 from J, leaving 0 bases between them. The CDR3 DNA reads as TGTGCCAGCAGTTTAAATCAGCCCCAGCATTTT. Residues: CASSLNQPQHF. Based on the CDR3 plus reference TRBV28 and TRBJ1-5, the full variable domain is DVKVTQSSRYLVKRTGEKVFLECVQDMDHENMFWYRQDPGLGLRLIYFSYDVKMKEKGDIPEGYSVSREKKERFSLILESASTNQTSMYLCASSLNQPQHFGDGTRLSIL.

The CDR3 coding sequence is TGTGCCAGCAGCCGGAACACCGGGGAGCTGTTTTTT. This encodes CASSRNTGELFF. The J gene is TRBJ2-2, the V gene TRBV6-4; D unclear. CDR1 is MRHNA and CDR2 is SNTAGT in the germline V gene. Trimming removed 6 bases from V and 1 base from J, with 3 bases in between. The CDR3 is 12 residues long.

This chain connects TRBV19 to TRBJ1-1; possible D gene TRBD1, 5 bases. CDR3 length equals 15 residues. The germline V gene encodes CDR1 LNHDA and CDR2 SQIVND (reference sequence). Trimming stripped 1 base from V and 1 base from J, with 10 bases between. CDR3 sequence reads: CASSIARQSNTEAFF. The CDR3 DNA is TGTGCCAGTAGTATAGCACGACAGTCGAACACTGAAGCTTTCTTT.

The J gene is TRBJ2-1, the V gene TRBV18; unclear D gene. The germline V and J ends were trimmed by 0 bases and 4 bases, with 7 bases remaining between them. The V gene's germline CDR1 is KGHSH and CDR2 LQKENI. The CDR3 extends over 14 amino acids. The CDR3 region is CASSPPPEYNEQFF. The CDR3 DNA is TGTGCCAGCTCACCACCCCCCGAATACAATGAGCAGTTCTTC.